This T cell receptor beta chain was profiled in a study of blood T cell repertoires in COVID-19. CDR1 MNHEY and CDR2 SMNVEV come from the germline V gene (reference sequence). The trim removed 5 bases at V and 4 bases at J, leaving 11 bases unmatched. The CDR3 is made up of 16 amino acids. Sequenced by immunoSEQ multiplex PCR; TCRdb stores in-frame clones only, minus some. Of around 35,000 clones detected, more than 85% appear once; the ten largest clones hold 10% to 15%. This clone was observed a few times. The sequence was collected from a human donor in a cohort sampled during active COVID-19. The sample consisted of peripheral blood. The V and J genes are TRBV27 and TRBJ1-3; 7 bases align to TRBD1. The CDR3 region has the DNA TGTGCCAGCAGTCTCTCAATTCCGGGACAGGGAAACACCATATATTTT. It is translated as CASSLSIPGQGNTIYF.